Below are 26 T cell receptor beta chains sequenced from a single sample in a study of immune evolution from preneoplasia to lung adenocarcinoma. Here immunoSEQ multiplex PCR was the method, and the copy in TCRdb shows in-frame clones only, minus some. Of more than 10,000 clones listed, roughly 80% are singletons. The sequenced sample was FFPE normal lung tissue adjacent to the tumor. These receptors all stem from a person aged 55 to 75 with lung adenocarcinoma. Some clones in this sample may be carry-over from other donors' samples.

The chain combines TRBV18 with TRBJ2-4, with D unresolved. The CDR3 has 15 amino acids. V was clipped by 3 bases and J by 0 bases, with 9 bases between them. CDR1 is KGHSH, CDR2 LQKENI, per germline. The CDR3 region is CASSPAILAKNIQYF. CDR3 DNA sequence: TGTGCCAGCTCACCCGCAATTCTAGCCAAAAACATTCAGTACTTC.

This chain uses TRBV27 with TRBJ2-1, with D possibly TRBD2 on 6 matching bases. The V end was cut by 7 bases, the J end by 4 bases, with 14 bases between. The CDR3 is made up of 14 amino acids. Germline V gene data show CDR1 as MNHEY and CDR2 as SMNVEV (reference sequence). CDR3: CASKRLGLYNEQFF. The CDR3 nucleotides read TGTGCCAGCAAAAGACTAGGATTATACAATGAGCAGTTCTTC.

This clone was seen a handful of times. V is TRBV7-9 and J is TRBJ1-2, with a tentative D call TRBD1 (6 bases). There are 12 residues in the CDR3. Germline-derived CDR1 and CDR2 are SEHNR and FQNEAQ (reference sequence). V shed 6 bases and J shed 4 bases, with 9 bases lying between them. CDR3 region: CASRDSFYGYTF. CDR3 nucleotides: TGTGCCAGCAGGGACAGTTTCTATGGCTACACCTTC. Supplemented by reference TRBV7-9 and TRBJ1-2, the full variable domain reads DTGVSQNPRHKITKRGQNVTFRCDPISEHNRLYWYRQTLGQGPEFLTYFQNEAQLEKSRLLSDRFSAERPKGSFSTLEIQRTEQGDSAMYLCASRDSFYGYTFGSGTRLTVV.

This clone counts as medium-sized (0.01 to 0.1%). J is TRBJ2-1 and V is TRBV7-6; 8 positions match TRBD2. Losses at the gene ends were 5 bases for V and 7 bases for J; bases not matched to a gene: 13. Per germline, CDR1 SGHVS and CDR2 FNYEAQ. This CDR3 region has 16 residues. CDR3 region: CASSLFAGGQGNEQFF. The CDR3 bases are TGTGCCAGCAGCCTCTTTGCGGGAGGTCAAGGTAATGAGCAGTTCTTC.

The genes are TRBV9 and TRBJ1-2; D is unresolved. Trimming shortened V by 4 bases and J by 5 bases, and 9 bases separated the two germline ends. The CDR3 totals 12 residues. Germline CDR1 SGDLS, CDR2 YYNGEE. CDR3 DNA: TGTGCCAGCAGCCCTAGCGGGTATGGCTACACCTTC. It translates to CASSPSGYGYTF. The variable domain in full, completed from reference TRBV9 and TRBJ1-2, reads DSGVTQTPKHLITATGQRVTLRCSPRSGDLSVYWYQQSLDQGLQFLIQYYNGEERAKGNILERFSAQQFPDLHSELNLSSLELGDSALYFCASSPSGYGYTFGSGTRLTVV.

This clone came up a few times. The chain employs TRBV6-5 and TRBJ2-1, with TRBD2 matching 8 bases. This CDR3 comprises 15 residues. Germline lookup yields CDR1 MNHEY and CDR2 SVGAGI. The junction had 6 bases not matched to a gene; V was cut back by 0 bases and J by 8 bases. The CDR3 DNA sequence: TGTGCCAGCAGTTACTCCAGCGGGAGTTCTGATGAGCAGTTCTTC. Its translation is CASSYSSGSSDEQFF.

The chain carries TRBV7-2 and TRBJ2-7; TRBD1 agrees at 8 bases. This CDR3 contains 14 residues. V lost 1 base to trimming and J lost 6 bases; unmatched junction nucleotides: 5. Germline assignment: CDR1 SGHTA and CDR2 FQGNSA. The DNA of the CDR3 is TGTGCCAGCAGCTTAGGACAGGGGTCGTTCGAGCAGTACTTC. Translating it yields CASSLGQGSFEQYF. Full variable domain (missing parts from reference TRBV7-2 and TRBJ2-7): GAGVSQSPSNKVTEKGKDVELRCDPISGHTALYWYRQSLGQGLEFLIYFQGNSAPDKSGLPSDRFSAERTGGSVSTLTIQRTQQEDSAVYLCASSLGQGSFEQYFGPGTRLTVT.

In this sample, this clone turned up a few times. The V and J genes are TRBV27 and TRBJ2-7; 9 bases align to TRBD1. Trimming at V came to 5 bases and at J to 3 bases, leaving 8 bases not matched to a gene. From germline, CDR1 is MNHEY and CDR2 SMNVEV (reference sequence). The CDR3 is 15 amino acids. The CDR3 spells CASSIPSDRGYEQYF. CDR3 nucleotide sequence: TGTGCCAGCAGTATCCCGTCGGACAGGGGCTACGAGCAGTACTTC.

The V call is TRBV7-9, the J call TRBJ1-1; a possible D gene is TRBD1 (5 bases). V was trimmed by 5 bases and J by 0 bases, leaving 13 bases between them. The CDR3 is 15 amino acids. Looked up from germline, CDR1 is SEHNR and CDR2 is FQNEAQ (reference sequence). The CDR3 sequence is CASSPARGMNTEAFF. The CDR3 nucleotides are TGTGCCAGCAGCCCGGCGCGGGGGATGAACACTGAAGCTTTCTTT.

Of note for this clone: A read error may produce the germline difference seen at one junction end. The CDR3 loop is CASSNSGSRRTGELFF. CDR3 coding DNA: TGTGCCAGCAGTAACAGCGGGAGCCGTCGCACCGGGGAGCTGTTTTTT. The chain combines TRBV19 with TRBJ2-2; 8 nucleotides match TRBD2. Germline V gene lookup returns CDR1 LNHDA and CDR2 SQIVND (reference sequence). The CDR3 sequence is 16 residues long.

This clone has just one count. The rearrangement uses TRBV2 and TRBJ2-3; D might be TRBD1 (6 bases). The CDR3 covers 15 residues. CDR1 SNHLY and CDR2 FYNNEI come from the germline V gene. Trimming took off 3 bases at V and 3 bases at J, with 13 bases between the two ends. The CDR3 coding sequence is TGTGCCAGCAGTGAGGGGGCAGGGGAAACAGATACGCAGTATTTT. It translates to CASSEGAGETDTQYF.

The chain recombines TRBV29-1 with TRBJ2-5, with 7 bases aligning to TRBD2. The CDR3 runs 13 residues. Germline V gene data show CDR1 as SQVTM and CDR2 as ANQGSEA. V lost 6 bases and J lost 3; bases outside the gene matches: 7. For the CDR3, the DNA is TGCAGCGTCACCCGGGGAGGGGAAGAGACCCAGTACTTC. Its protein product is CSVTRGGEETQYF.

This clone was picked up one time. The chain combines TRBV6-5 with TRBJ2-1; tentatively, D is TRBD1 (6 bases). Germline-derived CDR1 and CDR2 are MNHEY and SVGAGI. Trimming took off 6 bases at V and 1 base at J, with 10 bases between the two ends. CDR3 size: 14 residues. The CDR3 coding sequence is TGTGCCAGCAGACCAGGGGCATCCTACAATGAGCAGTTCTTC. It is translated as CASRPGASYNEQFF.

The chain couples TRBV18 to TRBJ2-2, with 9 bases that match TRBD1. CDR1 and CDR2 (germline): KGHSH, LQKENI. Trimming cost V 0 bases and J 9 bases; bases outside gene matches: 5. The CDR3 extends over 15 amino acids. CDR3 protein: CASSPPRTGVRELFF. In DNA, the CDR3 is TGTGCCAGCTCACCACCCAGGACAGGGGTCCGGGAGCTGTTTTTT. The full variable domain, its missing parts supplied by reference TRBV18 and TRBJ2-2, is NAGVMQNPRHLVRRRGQEARLRCSPMKGHSHVYWYRQLPEEGLKFMVYLQKENIIDESGMPKERFSAEFPKEGPSILRIQQVVRGDSAAYFCASSPPRTGVRELFFGEGSRLTVL.

CDR3 protein: CASSISGRARSQEFF. CDR3 coding DNA: TGTGCCAGCAGCATTAGCGGGAGAGCCCGGTCACAAGAGTTCTTC. V usage is TRBV6-6 and J usage is TRBJ2-1; 9 bases line up with TRBD2. This CDR3 is built from 15 residues. CDR1 MNHNY and CDR2 SVGAGI come from the germline V gene (reference sequence). Unmatched junction bases numbered 17, after V lost 6 bases and J lost 14 bases.

The chain has TRBV7-9 and TRBJ2-2; 10 bases agree with TRBD1. This CDR3 contains 15 residues. Germline V CDR1 and CDR2: SEHNR, FQNEAQ (reference sequence). Trimming took 8 bases from V and 3 from J; bases not matched to a gene: 6. The CDR3 DNA sequence: TGTGCCAGCCCTTTAGGGACAGGGGACACCGGGGAGCTGTTTTTT. Translated: CASPLGTGDTGELFF.

The rearrangement links TRBV4-2 to TRBJ1-4; TRBD1 aligns across 8 bases. The germline V gene has CDR1 LGHNA and CDR2 YNFKEQ. The V gene end was trimmed by 5 bases and the J gene end by 7 bases; junction bases not matched to a gene: 6. The CDR3 has 14 residues. The CDR3 protein is CASSDADRAEKLFF. The CDR3, as DNA: TGTGCCAGCAGCGACGCGGACAGGGCTGAAAAACTGTTTTTT.

V usage is TRBV29-1 and J usage is TRBJ2-7; 14 bases are shared with TRBD2. In germline, CDR1 is SQVTM, CDR2 ANQGSEA. This CDR3 is 16 amino acids long. After removal of 4 bases from V and 6 bases from J, the junction contained 11 bases not matched to a gene. CDR3 sequence reads: CSVATMGTSGSSEQYF. As DNA, the CDR3 is TGCAGCGTTGCGACGATGGGGACTAGCGGGAGTAGCGAGCAGTACTTC.

CDR3 protein: CASSLGDRSYEQYF. CDR3 nucleotide sequence: TGTGCCAGCAGCTTGGGGGACAGATCCTACGAGCAGTACTTC. This rearrangement joins TRBV7-9 to TRBJ2-7, with 7 bases matching TRBD1. Germline V gives CDR1 SEHNR, CDR2 FQNEAQ (reference sequence). There are 14 residues in the CDR3. After removal of 3 bases from V and 1 base from J, the junction contained 3 bases not matched to a gene.

CDR3 residues: CASSLSRGGPPGNQPQHF. Here the CDR3 DNA reads TGTGCCAGCAGTTTAAGCAGGGGGGGGCCCCCAGGCAATCAGCCCCAGCATTTT. The genes are TRBV28 and TRBJ1-5; 7 bases match TRBD1. The V segment lost 2 bases and the J segment 2 bases; nucleotides outside the gene matches: 12. There are 18 residues in the CDR3. Per the germline V gene, CDR1 is MDHEN and CDR2 is SYDVKM.

This clone was seen only a few times. This sequence joins TRBV7-9 and TRBJ1-4; no clear D gene. This CDR3 region has 15 residues. The V end lost 2 bases, the J end lost 0 bases, and 7 bases lay between the germline ends. Germline-derived CDR1 and CDR2 are SEHNR and FQNEAQ (reference sequence). DNA for the CDR3: TGTGCCAGCAGCTTATCCTCTACAACTAATGAAAAACTGTTTTTT. Translated: CASSLSSTTNEKLFF.

This clone occurred a few times. This sequence joins TRBV5-1 and TRBJ1-1, with a tentative D call TRBD1 (5 bases). V lost 1 base and J 4 bases, leaving 8 bases between the germline ends. The CDR3 has 13 amino acids. Looked up from germline, CDR1 is SGHRS and CDR2 is YFSETQ. CDR3 amino acids: CASSLYGGTEAFF. For the CDR3, the DNA is TGCGCCAGCAGCTTGTACGGGGGCACTGAAGCTTTCTTT.

The rearrangement joins TRBV9 to TRBJ2-1; no firm D call. The germline CDR1 and CDR2 sequences are SGDLS and YYNGEE. V lost 8 bases and J lost 9, with 15 bases in between. The CDR3 contains 12 residues. CDR3 sequence reads: CARVLLPGEQFF. The DNA for the CDR3 is TGTGCCAGGGTGTTGCTGCCGGGTGAGCAGTTCTTC.

CDR3 amino acids: CASSEFVRQPQHF. CDR3 sequence (DNA): TGTGCCAGCAGTGAATTTGTTCGCCAGCCCCAGCATTTT. The chain links TRBV6-1 to TRBJ1-5; D not certain. V lost 2 bases and J lost 7, with 9 bases in between. Germline CDR1 MNHNS, CDR2 SASEGT. The CDR3 totals 13 residues.

The chain recombines TRBV7-9 with TRBJ1-1; 8 nucleotides line up with TRBD1. This CDR3 region has 13 residues. Germline trimming cut 5 bases from V and 1 base from J; bases unmatched to any gene: 0. Germline CDR1 SEHNR, CDR2 FQNEAQ (reference sequence). CDR3 loop: CASSTGGNTEAFF. Here the CDR3 DNA reads TGTGCCAGCAGCACAGGGGGGAACACTGAAGCTTTCTTT.

This clone is judged large. The chain is built from TRBV9 and TRBJ2-3; 8 bases map to TRBD1. Unmatched junction bases numbered 11, after V lost 4 bases and J lost 4 bases. The CDR3 sequence is 16 residues long. Germline V lookup: CDR1 SGDLS, CDR2 YYNGEE. The CDR3 bases are TGTGCCAGCAGCTTTTACGGGACAGGTGGCCCAGATACGCAGTATTTT. Encoded protein: CASSFYGTGGPDTQYF. Variable domain in full (rest from reference TRBV9 and TRBJ2-3): DSGVTQTPKHLITATGQRVTLRCSPRSGDLSVYWYQQSLDQGLQFLIQYYNGEERAKGNILERFSAQQFPDLHSELNLSSLELGDSALYFCASSFYGTGGPDTQYFGPGTRLTVL.